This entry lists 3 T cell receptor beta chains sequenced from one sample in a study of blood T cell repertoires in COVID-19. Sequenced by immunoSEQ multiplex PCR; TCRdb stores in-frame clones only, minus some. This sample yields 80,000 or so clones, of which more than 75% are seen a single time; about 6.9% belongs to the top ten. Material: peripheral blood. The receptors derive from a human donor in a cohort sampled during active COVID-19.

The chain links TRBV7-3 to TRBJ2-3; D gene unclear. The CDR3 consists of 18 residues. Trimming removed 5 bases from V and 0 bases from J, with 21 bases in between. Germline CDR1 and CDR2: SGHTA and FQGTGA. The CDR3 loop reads CASSPKPLTSASTDTQYF. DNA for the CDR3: TGTGCCAGCAGCCCAAAACCACTAACAAGCGCAAGCACAGATACGCAGTATTTT.

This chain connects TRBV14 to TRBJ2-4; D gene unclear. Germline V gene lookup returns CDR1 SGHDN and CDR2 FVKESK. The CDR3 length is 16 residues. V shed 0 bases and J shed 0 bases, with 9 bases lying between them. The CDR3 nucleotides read TGTGCCAGCAGCCAAGATCCGGTACCAGCCAAAAACATTCAGTACTTC. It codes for CASSQDPVPAKNIQYF.

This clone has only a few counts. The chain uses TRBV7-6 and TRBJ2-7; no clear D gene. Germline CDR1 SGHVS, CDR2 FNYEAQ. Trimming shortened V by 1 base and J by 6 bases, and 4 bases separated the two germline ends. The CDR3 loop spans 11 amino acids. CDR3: CASSLGVEQYF. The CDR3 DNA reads TGTGCCAGCAGCTTAGGCGTCGAGCAGTACTTC.